This T cell receptor (beta chain) originates from a study of blood T cell repertoires in COVID-19. Study context: Two negative PCRs, clearance, or symptom resolution had been documented for recovered Cohort 3 donors.

Ages ranged from roughly 18 to 95 years, with residence in about 24 US areas. Each participant's cohort was designated according to participant-reported clinical history. Per the authors' pipeline: Reference gene primer amplification gave nucleated cell count estimates. The repertoire was sequenced with immunoSEQ multiplex PCR; TCRdb's copy has only in-frame clones and lacks some. V, J and clone size derive from that table, while D and trimming were established from the DNA sequence. The sample consists of fewer than 250,000 clones, 85% to 90% of them appearing once. Trimming removed 3 bases at V and 2 bases at J, with 8 bases between. The CDR3 sequence is 13 residues long. CDR1 SGHDN and CDR2 FVKESK come from the germline V gene.

The chain couples TRBV14 to TRBJ2-7; D not resolved. Sequencing was carried out using PBMCs or T cells enriched from blood (not recorded which). This sequence originates from a woman between 40 and 55 years old in a cohort exposed to, infected with or recovered from COVID-19 (not recorded which). CDR3 sequence: CASSQTIPYEQYF. The CDR3 DNA is TGTGCCAGCAGCCAGACAATCCCCTACGAGCAGTACTTC.